This TCR beta chain was sequenced in a study of blood T cell repertoires in COVID-19. Across the whole study: Acute and convalescent COVID-19 specimens originated in the United States, Italy and Spain.

Sequenced by immunoSEQ multiplex PCR; TCRdb stores in-frame clones only, minus some. This sample has 250,000 to 350,000 clones, with more than 80% found just once. Enrollees, roughly 18 to 90 years old, lived in 25 or so US areas. Trimming left V 3 bases short and J 4 bases short, with 7 bases between. From germline, CDR1 is ENHRY and CDR2 SYGVKD. This CDR3 comprises 13 residues. V usage is TRBV10-3 and J usage is TRBJ1-5, with D perhaps matching TRBD1 (6 bases). This TCR was recovered from a woman under 30 who had recovered from COVID-19. Material: PBMCs or T cells enriched from blood (not recorded which). The CDR3 DNA reads TGTGCCATCAGTGAACAGGGTAATCAGCCCCAGCATTTT. Translating it yields CAISEQGNQPQHF.